This T cell receptor (beta chain) was captured in a study of radiation and T cells in renal cell carcinoma. Study details: Nephrectomy followed 15 Gy stereotactic body radiation by 4 weeks. Study conclusions and caveats: Top tumor clonotypes rose in blood 2 weeks post-radiation, then contracted.

As for time point: blood 2 weeks post-SBRT. Treatment noted: 15 Gy SBRT to primary tumor, nephrectomy 4 weeks later. Blood was sampled at baseline, 2 weeks and 4 weeks after SBRT. A note on this clone: As yet, its antigen is unknown.

Sequencing was performed with immunoSEQ multiplex PCR; in TCRdb, only in-frame clones are kept and a portion is missing. The sample includes some 75,000 clones, roughly 87% of them seen just once. Deletions cut 4 bases from V and 6 bases from J, with 9 bases between. Germline V gene lookup returns CDR1 SNHLY and CDR2 FYNNEI. CDR3 length equals 13 residues. The V call is TRBV2, the J call TRBJ2-2; possible D gene TRBD2, 6 bases. Sequencing was performed on blood, taken from a patient whose treatment included radiotherapy and nephrectomy. The sequence derives from a man in his fifties or sixties with renal cell carcinoma. CDR3 DNA: TGTGCCAGCAGTGTGAGGGAGGCCGGGGAGCTGTTTTTT. Protein sequence: CASSVREAGELFF.